This passage covers 14 T cell receptor beta chains from one sample sequenced in a study of T cells in Graves' hyperthyroidism and ophthalmopathy. The CDR3 regions of TCR beta were amplified from RNA transcripts. First-round RT-PCR of the TCR CDR3 relied on the HTBI primer set. Using its own MiXCR run on the multiplex PCR reads, TCRdb lists one record per CDR3 protein. The profile covers about 400,000 distinct CDR3 sequences, with less than 20% appearing a single time and about 7.7% taken by the ten largest. Sequenced material: blood. These receptor sequences come from a woman aged 18-29 years with Graves' hyperthyroidism.

This clonotype was detected ten times or more. The chain links TRBV7-3 to TRBJ2-2; 10 bases agree with TRBD1. The CDR3 has 16 residues. V was pared by 5 bases and J by 0 bases, with 3 bases of the junction left unmatched. The germline CDR1 and CDR2 sequences are SGHTA and FQGTGA. CDR3 residues: CASSTGQGANTGELFF. CDR3 coding DNA: TGTGCCAGCAGCACTGGACAGGGGGCGAACACCGGGGAGCTGTTTTTT.

In regard to this clonotype: The junction differs from germline at one of its ends, possibly a read error. The chain carries TRBV18 and TRBJ2-1; D is unresolved. CDR1 is KGHSH and CDR2 is LQKENI in the germline V gene. The length of the CDR3 is 15 residues. DNA of the CDR3: TGTGCCAGCTCACCCCGTTGGACGAGCTACAATGAGCGGTTCTTC. Protein product: CASSPRWTSYNERFF. Together with reference TRBV18 and TRBJ2-1, the CDR3 gives the full variable domain: NAGVMQNPRHLVRRRGQEARLRCSPMKGHSHVYWYRQLPEEGLKFMVYLQKENIIDESGMPKERFSAEFPKEGPSILRIQQVVRGDSAAYFCASSPRWTSYNERFFGPGTRLTVL.

The table lists this clonotype with many counts. The CDR3 DNA is TGTGCCAGCAGGAGGGACAGGGGCACATACAATGAGCAGTTCTTC. The encoded protein is CASRRDRGTYNEQFF. The V and J genes are TRBV2 and TRBJ2-1; 10 bases are shared with TRBD1. The CDR3 extends over 15 amino acids. From germline, CDR1 is SNHLY and CDR2 FYNNEI. With V trimmed by 6 bases and J by 4 bases, 6 bases remained unmatched.

The table lists this clonotype with many counts. V and J are TRBV12-3 or TRBV12-4 and TRBJ2-2; 12 bases fit TRBD2. This CDR3 comprises 19 residues. The V segment lost 5 bases and the J segment 8 bases; nucleotides outside the gene matches: 18. In DNA, the CDR3 is TGTGCCAGCAGTCCGCGGACAACACTAGCGGGGGGCCCAGGGGGGGAGCTGTTTTTT. Amino acid sequence: CASSPRTTLAGGPGGELFF.

This clonotype was counted between two and nine times. This sequence joins TRBV7-3 and TRBJ1-2; TRBD1 is a possible D gene (6 bases). Trimming pared 6 bases from V and 7 bases from J, leaving 15 bases between. This CDR3 region has 13 residues. Germline values: CDR1 SGHTA, CDR2 FQGTGA. CDR3 sequence reads: CASSTAGGGGYTF. The DNA of the CDR3 is TGTGCCAGCAGTACCGCGGGGGGCGGTGGCTACACCTTC.

The table lists this clonotype with a few counts. The chain recombines TRBV7-2 with TRBJ1-1, with D hard to call. V was cut by 5 bases and J by 1 base, with 11 bases left in between. Germline assignment: CDR1 SGHTA and CDR2 FQGNSA. CDR3 length: 14 amino acids. CDR3: CASSASPSNTEAFF. The CDR3 nucleotides are TGTGCCAGCAGCGCTTCACCGTCGAACACTGAAGCTTTCTTT.

This clonotype was detected many times. This rearrangement joins TRBV28 to TRBJ2-5, with no clear D. Trimming shortened V by 7 bases and J by 5 bases, and 17 bases separated the two germline ends. Germline CDR1 and CDR2: MDHEN and SYDVKM. The CDR3 length is 14 residues. CDR3 in amino acids: CASTLLSSAETQYF. As DNA, the CDR3 is TGTGCCAGCACCTTGCTCAGTTCTGCGGAGACCCAGTACTTC.

This clonotype was found many times. This chain links TRBV2 with TRBJ2-6, with a weak D call TRBD2 (7 bases). The CDR3 runs 14 residues. The germline V and J ends were trimmed by 11 bases and 2 bases, with 13 bases remaining between them. Germline CDR1 is SNHLY and CDR2 is FYNNEI. DNA of the CDR3: TGTGCCGCCGAGGGGGGGCCTGGGGCCAACGTCCTGACTTTC. Translating it yields CAAEGGPGANVLTF.

This chain uses TRBV11-2 with TRBJ1-1; D remains unclear. Per the germline V gene, CDR1 is SGHAT and CDR2 is FQNNGV. The length of the CDR3 is 13 residues. Between the trimmed V and J ends, which lost 3 bases and 8 bases, there was a span of 13 bases. This chain's CDR3 is CASSFGMDQEAFF. The CDR3 region has the DNA TGTGCCAGCAGCTTCGGTATGGACCAGGAAGCTTTCTTT.

This clonotype was seen many times. V gene TRBV18 combines with J gene TRBJ2-3; tentatively, D is TRBD2 (5 bases). V lost 0 bases and J lost 1, with 8 bases in between. The CDR3 sequence is 15 residues long. Germline-derived CDR1 and CDR2 are KGHSH and LQKENI. The DNA for the CDR3 is TGTGCCAGCTCACCACCCAGCGGCCGCACAGATACGCAGTATTTT. This gives the protein CASSPPSGRTDTQYF.

Of note for this clonotype: The germline gene is not matched at one end of the junction; a read error may be the cause. This chain joins TRBV18 and TRBJ2-1, with 9 bases aligning to TRBD1. The CDR3 has 16 residues. Per germline, CDR1 KGHSH and CDR2 LQKENI. In DNA, the CDR3 is TGTGCCAGCTCACCACGCGAACAGGGGGCCTACAATGAGCAGTCCTTC. It encodes CASSPREQGAYNEQSF.

This clonotype was seen ten or more times. V gene TRBV24-1 combines with J gene TRBJ1-2, with D tentatively TRBD1 (5 bases). The CDR3 is made up of 15 amino acids. With 1 base removed from V and 2 bases from J, the gap between germline ends came to 10 bases. Per germline, CDR1 KGHDR and CDR2 SFDVKD. CDR3: CATSDFDGANYGYTF. The CDR3 coding sequence is TGTGCCACCAGTGATTTTGACGGGGCGAACTATGGCTACACCTTC.

In this sample, this clonotype turned up many times. The chain links TRBV2 to TRBJ1-4; no clear D. CDR1 and CDR2 (germline): SNHLY, FYNNEI. The CDR3 spans 15 residues. V gave up 8 bases and J gave up 0 bases, with 13 bases separating them. The CDR3 DNA is TGTGCCAGCTCACCGAACGGCTCAACTAATGAAAAACTGTTTTTT. Translation gives CASSPNGSTNEKLFF.

This clonotype was detected ten times or more. The V gene is TRBV2, the J gene TRBJ2-1; 11 bases map to TRBD2. Losses at the gene ends were 8 bases for V and 1 base for J; bases not matched to a gene: 7. Germline CDR1 is SNHLY and CDR2 is FYNNEI. This CDR3 spans 16 amino acids. The CDR3 nucleotides are TGTGCCAGCGGTCGGGCTAGCGGGGGGTCCTACAATGAGCAGTTCTTC. Its translation: CASGRASGGSYNEQFF.